These T cell receptor beta chains were read from a single sample in a study of human T cells and chemical hapten exposure. MiXCR, run by TCRdb on the RACE reads, gives a single entry per CDR3 protein. The data contain tens of thousands of distinct CDR3 sequences, approximately 9.9% of them seen just once; the ten biggest clones take up 3.6%. Sequenced here: whole blood, sampled in connection with sensitization to the hapten diphenylcyclopropenone (DPC). Receptor source: a woman aged 40 to 49 with alopecia areata. Some clones in this sample may be carry-over from other donors' samples. Each CDR3 is given without its conserved first and last residue. The D gene is left open where the match is weak.

TRBJ2-7 TRBV2 TRBD1 ASLGIGAGDRGPYEQY
TRBJ2-5 TRBV12-3/TRBV12-4 NA ASSFSRSQY
TRBJ2-1 TRBV12-3/TRBV12-4 TRBD2 ASSNSGGWSYNEQF
TRBJ2-1 TRBV12-3/TRBV12-4 TRBD1 ASSSNNRGAYNEQF
TRBJ1-4 TRBV2 TRBD1 ASSDRGQVNMEKLF
TRBJ2-3 TRBV7-3 NA ASSPNSVSNTQY
TRBJ2-3 TRBV27 NA ASSSTRDGRTDTQY
TRBJ2-7 TRBV18 NA ASSPRTGIPYEQY
TRBJ2-1 TRBV20-1 NA SAGRTSYNNEQF
TRBJ2-1 TRBV20-1 TRBD1 SARDPGTGPNEQF
TRBJ2-3 TRBV6-5 NA ASSGGSDTQY
TRBJ1-6 TRBV18 TRBD1 ASSPFRQGANSPLH
TRBJ2-5 TRBV11-2 TRBD2 ASSLDGGLAAPKETQY
TRBJ2-1 TRBV23-1 NA ASLSNEQF
TRBJ2-7 TRBV20-1 TRBD1 SATKGQTYEQY
TRBJ1-2 TRBV3-1 NA ASSQGGNYGYT
TRBJ1-1 TRBV6-5 NA ASSWGPVAF
TRBJ1-2 TRBV5-1 NA ASSLDRADNYGYT
TRBJ1-3 TRBV30 NA AWSTQGLGSGNTIY
TRBJ2-7 TRBV7-2 NA ASSPDRSSYEQY
TRBJ2-6 TRBV7-6 NA ASSSPVAANVLT
TRBJ1-2 TRBV28 TRBD1 ASSRDRGNYGYT
TRBJ1-5 TRBV6-6 NA ASTGGGSQPQH
TRBJ2-2 TRBV9 TRBD1 ASSATGAVNTGELF
TRBJ2-5 TRBV6-1 TRBD2 ASSMGASGKETQY
TRBJ2-5 TRBV5-1 TRBD2 ASSSSGGGNQETQY
TRBJ1-2 TRBV5-6 NA ASSLWDFNGYT
TRBJ2-7 TRBV28 TRBD2 ASESGATSHEQY
TRBJ1-1 TRBV6-2/TRBV6-3 NA ASSYGQREAF
TRBJ2-1 TRBV24-1 NA ATSLGRGEQF
TRBJ2-6 TRBV24-1 TRBD2 ATSDQTSGGPFGANVLT